The 9 T cell receptor beta chains below come from one sample, sequenced in a study of blood T cell repertoires in COVID-19. The data were produced by immunoSEQ multiplex PCR, yet TCRdb's version contains in-frame clones alone and is incomplete. Of tens of thousands of clones detected, roughly 90% appear once; the ten largest clones hold less than 9%. Sequenced material: peripheral blood. Every receptor here comes from a man aged 35 to 55 with COVID-19, enrolled during active disease.

This clone was seen a single time. The chain combines TRBV2 with TRBJ2-7, with 10 bases matching TRBD1. The germline V gene has CDR1 SNHLY and CDR2 FYNNEI. The CDR3 covers 15 residues. V dropped 6 bases and J dropped 5; count of bases not matched to a gene: 10. This CDR3 reads CASSLTGQGSHEQYF. The CDR3 bases are TGTGCCAGCAGCCTTACGGGACAGGGGAGCCACGAGCAGTACTTC.

This clone appeared a few times. V usage is TRBV19 and J usage is TRBJ1-3; possible D gene TRBD1, 6 bases. Germline CDR1 reads LNHDA; CDR2 reads SQIVND (reference sequence). Trimming removed 3 bases at V and 0 bases at J, with 24 bases between. The CDR3 has 20 amino acids. In nucleotides, the CDR3 is TGTGCCAGTAGTATCCCCCTCCAAATCCTGGACAGTAGCTCTGGAAACACCATATATTTT. Encoded protein: CASSIPLQILDSSSGNTIYF.

V gene TRBV30 combines with J gene TRBJ1-5, with D possibly being TRBD1 (5 bases). This CDR3 is built from 13 residues. Deletions cut 5 bases from V and 6 bases from J, with 14 bases between. Germline CDR1 reads GTSNPN; CDR2 reads SVGIG (reference sequence). The chain's CDR3 is CAWGRGGGQPQHF. CDR3 DNA: TGTGCCTGGGGCCGGGGGGGTGGTCAGCCCCAGCATTTT.

The chain links TRBV12-3 or TRBV12-4 to TRBJ1-1; tentatively, D is TRBD1 (5 bases). CDR3 length: 13 amino acids. V gave up 4 bases and J gave up 6 bases, with 12 bases separating them. CDR3 loop: CASSSGRVAEAFF. The CDR3 nucleotides are TGTGCCAGCAGTTCTGGCAGGGTTGCTGAAGCTTTCTTT.

The V gene is TRBV7-6, the J gene TRBJ2-7, with TRBD2 as a possible D gene (7 bases). The CDR3 sequence is 18 residues long. The germline gives CDR1 SGHVS, CDR2 FNYEAQ. V was cut by 2 bases and J by 0 bases, with 20 bases left in between. The CDR3 region is CASSLKSRGAGSSYEQYF. The CDR3 nucleotides are TGTGCCAGCAGCTTAAAAAGTCGGGGGGCAGGGAGCTCCTACGAGCAGTACTTC.

The V gene is TRBV6-5, the J gene TRBJ2-7; 9 bases map to TRBD1. Germline trimming cut 6 bases from V and 3 bases from J; bases unmatched to any gene: 9. CDR3 length: 15 residues. Germline V gene data show CDR1 as MNHEY and CDR2 as SVGAGI. The CDR3 region has the DNA TGTGCCAGCAGCGGGCACGGGACAGGGTTCTACGAGCAGTACTTC. This gives the protein CASSGHGTGFYEQYF.

The chain links TRBV5-1 to TRBJ2-3, with 7 bases fitting TRBD2. V shed 3 bases, J shed 0 bases, and the junction held 10 bases outside the gene matches. The germline V gene encodes CDR1 SGHRS and CDR2 YFSETQ. The CDR3 is 17 residues long. The CDR3 DNA is TGCGCCAGCAGCTGGCCGGCCAGCGGGGTGAGCACAGATACGCAGTATTTT. Translating gives CASSWPASGVSTDTQYF.

For the CDR3, the DNA is TGTGCCTGGAGTGACCCACAAAGTTACACAGATACGCAGTATTTT. It yields the protein CAWSDPQSYTDTQYF. The chain recombines TRBV30 with TRBJ2-3, with D hard to call. The V gene lost 1 base and the J gene lost 2 bases, with 13 bases spanning the gap. This CDR3 contains 15 residues. Germline V lookup: CDR1 GTSNPN, CDR2 SVGIG (reference sequence).

This sequence joins TRBV5-1 and TRBJ2-7; D perhaps matches TRBD2 (6 bases). Germline V lookup: CDR1 SGHRS, CDR2 YFSETQ. This CDR3 is built from 14 residues. The ends were cut back, 4 bases at V and 2 bases at J, with 13 bases in the middle. CDR3 in DNA: TGCGCCAGCAGCGAGAACACGGGAGCCTACGAGCAGTACTTC. Protein sequence: CASSENTGAYEQYF.